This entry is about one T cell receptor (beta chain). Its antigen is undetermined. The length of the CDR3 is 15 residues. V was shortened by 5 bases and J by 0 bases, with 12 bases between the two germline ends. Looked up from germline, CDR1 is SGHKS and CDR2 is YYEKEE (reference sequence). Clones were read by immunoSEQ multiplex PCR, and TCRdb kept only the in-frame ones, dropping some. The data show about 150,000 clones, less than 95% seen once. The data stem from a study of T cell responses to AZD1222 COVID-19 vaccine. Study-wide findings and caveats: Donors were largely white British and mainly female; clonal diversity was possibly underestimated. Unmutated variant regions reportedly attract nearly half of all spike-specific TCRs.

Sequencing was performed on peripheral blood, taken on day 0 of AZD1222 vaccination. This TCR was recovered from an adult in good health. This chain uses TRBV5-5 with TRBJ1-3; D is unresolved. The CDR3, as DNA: TGTGCCAGCAGATATGACACGAGCTCTGGAAACACCATATATTTT. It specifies CASRYDTSSGNTIYF.